The sample holds many counts of the clone carrying this T cell receptor beta chain. Its matching antigen is unknown. This entry belongs to a study of human T cells and chemical hapten exposure. Turning to the study itself: Per-sample variation in TCR yield stemmed mainly from small pooled library volume differences. Study observations and caveats: The number of TCRs over 1 in 1000 frequency stayed unchanged after DPC.

Unfractionated whole blood served as the source for total RNA extraction. Single cDNA molecules in the library carried unique molecular identifiers attached during preparation. Study processing details: Samples ranged from roughly 20,000 to 750,000 TCRs, with a median of approximately 91,000. TCRdb re-called the 5' RACE reads through MiXCR, storing one row per CDR3 protein. The V and J calls come from TCRdb's annotation, not from the publication. The sample holds 130,000 or so distinct CDR3 sequences, 4.1% seen once. Per germline, CDR1 SGHRS and CDR2 YFSETQ. V was trimmed by 0 bases and J by 5 bases, leaving 9 bases between them. The CDR3 contains 14 residues.

The sequence was obtained from a female donor in good health. The rearrangement joins TRBV5-1 to TRBJ2-1; D is unclear. The CDR3 DNA is TGCGCCAGCAGCTTGGCCTTCGACAACAATGAGCAGTTCTTC. This encodes CASSLAFDNNEQFF.